These 25 T cell receptor beta chains came from one sample sequenced in a study of identical twins. MiXCR, run by TCRdb on the 5' RACE reads, gives a single entry per CDR3 protein. The sample shows 500,000 to 600,000 distinct CDR3 sequences, 22% of them seen only once. These same data were also listed under a study on T cells expressing NK-cell markers.

The sample taken for sequencing was CD4+ T cells sorted from blood. The receptors come from a young woman in good health.

This clonotype appeared a few times. A much larger clone lies one base from this, so it may be a read error. V gene TRBV7-2 combines with J gene TRBJ2-7; 12 bases fit TRBD2. Germline CDR1 SGHTA, CDR2 FQGNSA. CDR3 size: 15 residues. With V trimmed by 2 bases and J by 5 bases, 4 bases remained unmatched. The CDR3 here is CASSLLAGGSHEQYF. The CDR3 coding sequence is TGTGCCAGCAGCTTACTAGCGGGAGGGTCCCACGAGCAGTACTTC. Supplemented by reference TRBV7-2 and TRBJ2-7, the full variable domain reads GAGVSQSPSNKVTEKGKDVELRCDPISGHTALYWYRQSLGQGLEFLIYFQGNSAPDKSGLPSDRFSAERTGGSVSTLTIQRTQQEDSAVYLCASSLLAGGSHEQYFGPGTRLTVT.

The sample holds a few counts of this clonotype. V and J are TRBV5-1 and TRBJ2-7, with D unclear. CDR1 is SGHRS, CDR2 YFSETQ, per germline. CDR3 length: 14 amino acids. V lost 0 bases and J lost 3, with 10 bases in between. CDR3 region: CASSLEGFGYEQYF. The CDR3 DNA follows: TGCGCCAGCAGCTTGGAAGGGTTCGGCTACGAGCAGTACTTC.

This clonotype has just a few counts. The V and J genes are TRBV5-5 and TRBJ2-1, with 7 bases matching TRBD1. Germline CDR1 is SGHKS and CDR2 is YYEKEE (reference sequence). CDR3 length equals 15 residues. After removal of 3 bases from V and 7 bases from J, the junction contained 10 bases not matched to a gene. CDR3 protein: CASSSSALQGNEQFF. The CDR3 DNA reads TGTGCCAGCAGCTCCTCGGCCTTACAGGGGAATGAGCAGTTCTTC.

This clonotype was detected a few times. The J gene is TRBJ2-2, the V gene TRBV20-1; D perhaps matches TRBD2 (5 bases). Germline V gives CDR1 DFQATT, CDR2 SNEGSKA (reference sequence). V lost 8 bases and J lost 4, with 20 bases in between. This CDR3 spans 15 amino acids. As DNA, the CDR3 is TGCAGTACCCCGGGGTTTAGCACGGGCACCGGGGAGCTGTTTTTT. Protein sequence: CSTPGFSTGTGELFF.

This clonotype was counted a few times. J is TRBJ2-5 and V is TRBV10-3; D gene ambiguous. The CDR3 sequence is 12 residues long. Trimming shortened V by 3 bases and J by 5 bases, and 7 bases separated the two germline ends. Germline values: CDR1 ENHRY, CDR2 SYGVKD. Here the CDR3 DNA reads TGTGCCATCAGTGAAAAGAGGGAGACCCAGTACTTC. Its translation is CAISEKRETQYF.

Here the CDR3 DNA reads TGTGCTAGTGGTTTTGACGGGAGCTCCTACGAGCAGTACTTC. It encodes CASGFDGSSYEQYF. The rearrangement links TRBV12-5 to TRBJ2-7; the D gene is possibly TRBD2 (6 bases). V was clipped by 3 bases and J by 0 bases, with 9 bases between them. Germline V gene sequence: CDR1 LGHNT, CDR2 FRNRAP. This CDR3 is 14 amino acids long. The full variable domain, completed using reference TRBV12-5 and TRBJ2-7, is DARVTQTPRHKVTEMGQEVTMRCQPILGHNTVFWYRQTMMQGLELLAYFRNRAPLDDSGMPKDRFSAEMPDATLATLKIQPSEPRDSAVYFCASGFDGSSYEQYFGPGTRLTVT.

This clonotype showed up many times. The chain joins TRBV20-1 to TRBJ1-1; D is ambiguous. Germline CDR1 reads DFQATT; CDR2 reads SNEGSKA (reference sequence). Trimming removed 0 bases at V and 6 bases at J, with 11 bases between. The CDR3 covers 13 residues. CDR3 in amino acids: CSARDMKAAEAFF. The CDR3 DNA is TGCAGTGCTAGAGATATGAAGGCAGCTGAAGCTTTCTTT.

The chain couples TRBV20-1 to TRBJ2-3; 10 positions match TRBD1. Germline loops: CDR1 DFQATT, CDR2 SNEGSKA (reference sequence). This CDR3 contains 13 residues. The junction had 2 bases not matched to a gene; V was cut back by 4 bases and J by 4 bases. The chain's CDR3 is CSAKTGGADTQYF. Here the CDR3 DNA reads TGCAGTGCTAAGACAGGGGGCGCAGATACGCAGTATTTT.

This clonotype came up a few times. The chain employs TRBV20-1 and TRBJ2-7; 7 positions match TRBD2. The length of the CDR3 is 15 residues. Germline CDR1 DFQATT, CDR2 SNEGSKA (reference sequence). Trimming took 0 bases from V and 2 from J; bases not matched to a gene: 7. The CDR3 region has the DNA TGCAGTGCTAGAGATCCGGGAGGCCCCACCTACGAGCAGTACTTC. It codes for CSARDPGGPTYEQYF.

This clonotype has a handful of counts. The chain is built from TRBV5-1 and TRBJ1-1; 8 nucleotides agree with TRBD1. The CDR3 covers 16 residues. V shed 4 bases, J shed 2 bases, and the junction held 10 bases outside the gene matches. Germline-derived CDR1 and CDR2 are SGHRS and YFSETQ. The CDR3 sequence: CASSPVAGGENTEAFF. The CDR3 DNA follows: TGCGCCAGCAGCCCCGTGGCAGGGGGCGAAAACACTGAAGCTTTCTTT.

This clonotype has more than one count but fewer than ten. This chain links TRBV3-1 with TRBJ1-6, with D perhaps matching TRBD1 (5 bases). Germline assignment: CDR1 LGHDT and CDR2 YNNKEL (reference sequence). This CDR3 has 14 residues. Trimming took 4 bases from V and 7 from J, leaving 11 bases between them. The CDR3, as DNA: TGTGCCAGCAGCCCCGGGGGAGGGAATTCACCCCTCCACTTT. Translation gives CASSPGGGNSPLHF. Drawing the rest from reference TRBV3-1 and TRBJ1-6, the complete variable domain is DTAVSQTPKYLVTQMGNDKSIKCEQNLGHDTMYWYKQDSKKFLKIMFSYNNKELIINETVPNRFSPKSPDKAHLNLHINSLELGDSAVYFCASSPGGGNSPLHFGNGTRLTVT.

This clonotype occurred once. The chain employs TRBV20-1 and TRBJ1-6; D perhaps matches TRBD1 (5 bases). The CDR3 spans 16 residues. Germline CDR1 and CDR2: DFQATT and SNEGSKA (reference sequence). V was cut by 1 base and J by 0 bases, with 10 bases left in between. The DNA for the CDR3 is TGCAGTGCTAGAGTGGGGCGAGGCTCCTATAATTCACCCCTCCACTTT. It specifies CSARVGRGSYNSPLHF.

The genes are TRBV5-1 and TRBJ1-6; possibly TRBD1 for D (6 bases). This CDR3 contains 17 residues. The germline V gene has CDR1 SGHRS and CDR2 YFSETQ. Between the trimmed V and J ends, which lost 4 bases and 14 bases, there was a span of 28 bases. For the CDR3, the DNA is TGCGCCAGCAGCCCCAGAGTTCGGGGACACCTCGATCTGACCCTCCACTTT. Amino acids: CASSPRVRGHLDLTLHF.

DNA for the CDR3: TGTGCCAGCAGCCCCTACCTTCTGGGACAGACCTACGAGCAGTACTTC. Its translation is CASSPYLLGQTYEQYF. The chain combines TRBV5-6 with TRBJ2-7, with 7 bases aligning to TRBD1. With V trimmed by 4 bases and J by 2 bases, 12 bases remained unmatched. CDR3 length equals 16 residues. Germline V gene lookup returns CDR1 SGHDT and CDR2 YYEEEE.

The chain couples TRBV7-3 to TRBJ1-1, with D perhaps TRBD1 (6 bases). Trimming shortened V by 5 bases and J by 5 bases, and 12 bases separated the two germline ends. CDR1 and CDR2 (germline): SGHTA, FQGTGA. This CDR3 comprises 13 residues. CDR3 DNA sequence: TGTGCCAGCAGCCCCTCCACAGGGACTGAAGCTTTCTTT. This sequence encodes CASSPSTGTEAFF.

This clonotype was counted only a few times. V gene TRBV7-8 combines with J gene TRBJ2-1; 10 bases are a match to TRBD2. The trim removed 7 bases at V and 7 bases at J, leaving 13 bases unmatched. CDR1 and CDR2 (germline): SGHVS, FQNEAQ. The CDR3 sequence is 16 residues long. The CDR3 region is CASIETSGRAWNEQFF. DNA for the CDR3: TGTGCCAGCATCGAAACGAGCGGGAGGGCCTGGAATGAGCAGTTCTTC.

The rearrangement joins TRBV6-2 or TRBV6-3 to TRBJ2-3; D gene unclear. Germline V lookup: CDR1 MNHEY, CDR2 SVGEGT. This CDR3 comprises 13 residues. The V gene lost 0 bases and the J gene lost 6 bases, with 7 bases spanning the gap. The DNA of the CDR3 is TGTGCCAGCAGTTACTCGTTTCCGGATACGCAGTATTTT. The encoded protein is CASSYSFPDTQYF.

The chain has TRBV6-2 or TRBV6-3 and TRBJ2-5; D may be TRBD1 (6 bases). The ends were cut back, 6 bases at V and 5 bases at J, with 22 bases in the middle. CDR1 and CDR2 (germline): MNHEY, SVGEGT. This CDR3 has 16 residues. CDR3 coding DNA: TGTGCCAGCAGAAAGCGCTTGGGGGCAGGGAAGGAGACCCAGTACTTC. This sequence encodes CASRKRLGAGKETQYF.

There are a few counts of this clonotype. This chain joins TRBV5-1 and TRBJ2-3; TRBD2 might be the D (6 bases). The CDR3 is 15 residues long. The ends were cut back, 2 bases at V and 4 bases at J, with 14 bases in the middle. Germline-derived CDR1 and CDR2 are SGHRS and YFSETQ. CDR3 nucleotide sequence: TGCGCCAGCAGCTTAACGGGAGCCGTGGCAGATACGCAGTATTTT. This codes for CASSLTGAVADTQYF.

This clonotype was seen only a few times. CDR3 bases: TGCAGCGTTATGCATACTGGGACTAGCGGTCTGTGGGAGCAGTTCTTC. Translation gives CSVMHTGTSGLWEQFF. This chain uses TRBV29-1 with TRBJ2-1; 11 bases match TRBD2. The CDR3 sequence is 16 residues long. Germline lookup yields CDR1 SQVTM and CDR2 ANQGSEA. V trimming: 5 bases; J trimming: 10 bases; junction bases outside the gene matches: 16.

This clonotype has only a few counts. CDR3 sequence: CASSYQGKRTEAFF. CDR3 bases: TGTGCCAGCAGTTACCAGGGTAAGAGGACTGAAGCTTTCTTT. V gene TRBV6-5 combines with J gene TRBJ1-1; possibly TRBD1 for D (5 bases). CDR3 length equals 14 residues. V shed 2 bases and J shed 5 bases, with 12 bases lying between them. Germline V gives CDR1 MNHEY, CDR2 SVGAGI.

This clonotype was found a few times. The rearrangement links TRBV11-2 to TRBJ2-2; 7 bases align to TRBD2. Germline V CDR1 and CDR2: SGHAT, FQNNGV. The CDR3 sequence is 14 residues long. Trimming at V came to 1 base and at J to 5 bases, leaving 1 base not matched to a gene. The CDR3 region has the DNA TGTGCCAGCAGCTTAGGGCGGGAGACCGGGGAGCTGTTTTTT. It translates to CASSLGRETGELFF.

This chain links TRBV20-1 with TRBJ2-2; no firm D call. Germline CDR1 reads DFQATT; CDR2 reads SNEGSKA (reference sequence). CDR3 length: 15 residues. V shed 0 bases and J shed 4 bases, with 12 bases lying between them. The DNA of the CDR3 is TGCAGTGCTAGAGAGAATGGCGGAATCACCGGGGAGCTGTTTTTT. This encodes CSARENGGITGELFF.

The chain has TRBV7-8 and TRBJ1-5, with a weak D call TRBD1 (5 bases). CDR1 is SGHVS and CDR2 is FQNEAQ in the germline V gene. The V and J ends lost 2 bases and 3 bases respectively, with 11 bases between them. This CDR3 is 15 amino acids long. The DNA for the CDR3 is TGTGCCAGCAGCTTACTCGGGGGTTCCAATCAGCCCCAGCATTTT. It codes for CASSLLGGSNQPQHF.

This rearrangement joins TRBV20-1 to TRBJ2-2; TRBD2 matches at 14 bases. The CDR3 runs 18 residues. Germline V gene sequence: CDR1 DFQATT, CDR2 SNEGSKA (reference sequence). CDR3 protein: CRGRTGTSGRGDTGELFF. The CDR3 bases are TGCAGGGGACGAACCGGGACTAGCGGGAGAGGGGACACCGGGGAGCTGTTTTTT.